This TCR beta chain was sequenced during a study of somatic reversion in DOCK8 deficiency (dated by TCRdb to 2020 to 2021). For context, the study as a whole: In the study, T cell receptor beta repertoires were compared across three groups: DOCK8-deficient patients, DOCK8-revertant patients and healthy volunteers. The DOCK8-deficient patients included in the study had been described in earlier reports. The ways in which somatic reversion of pathogenic DOCK8 variants alters lymphocyte differentiation and function in DOCK8 deficiency were investigated.

Healthy control blood was obtained from volunteer donors provided by blood services in Australia and France. For the TCR repertoire analysis, genomic DNA was extracted either from whole blood samples or from PBMCs. Library prep was done by multiplex PCR. One-step amplicon PCR with EuroClonality-NGS primers was used to generate TRB libraries from about 0.1 ug genomic DNA. TRB amplicons were sequenced on Illumina MiSeq instruments with 2 x 250 bp version 2 chemistry. In the original analysis: Primary TRB sequence analysis and V(D)J annotation were performed with IMGT/HighV-QUEST. Once nonfunctional clones had been removed and the data downsampled for comparisons between samples, VDJtools was used to evaluate repertoire diversity and composition. The public reads were reprocessed in TCRdb via fastp at Q25 and MiXCR, keeping in-frame beta chains. Rows merge per CDR3 protein into single entries with the most common DNA and genes. TCRdb, not the authors, supplied the V and J calls. The sample table lists several thousand distinct CDR3 sequences, about 22% of them with a count of one. The ten largest clones take up roughly a tenth of the sample.

Only a few counts were recorded for this clonotype. Its cognate antigen has yet to be identified. Base quality data are lacking; no much larger clone is found one base away. Results and caveats for the whole study, not just this receptor: The source material for each sample, whole blood versus PBMCs, was not specified per sample in the methods.

The germline V gene (reference sequence) provides CDR1 LGHDT and CDR2 YNNKEL. The germline V and J ends show losses of 2 bases and 2 bases respectively, and no gene match explains 5 bases of the junction. Inclusive of the bounding cysteine and phenylalanine, the CDR3 is 15 residues long. Only the CDR3 region is kept as DNA, spanning 45 bases read in frame from base 1. Input material: peripheral blood. This receptor chain uses TRBV3-1 and TRBJ1-2; TRBD1 fits 7 bases in the junction. This TCR was recovered from a human donor in good health. CDR3 loop: CASSQTQGRNYGYTF. The DNA sequence follows: TGTGCCAGCAGCCAAACACAGGGGCGGAACTATGGCTACACCTTC.